What follows are 14 T cell receptor beta chains derived from one specimen sequenced in a study of graft-versus-host responses after intestinal transplantation. Sequenced by immunoSEQ multiplex PCR; TCRdb stores in-frame clones only, minus some. The sample lists some 45,000 clones, roughly 90% seen once, with approximately 4.7% in the top ten. Specimen: PBMCs, collected 524 days after transplant. The source is a human patient who received an intestinal transplant, so some T cells may come from the graft donor.

The J gene is TRBJ1-1, the V gene TRBV19; D remains unclear. V was trimmed by 3 bases and J by 0 bases, leaving 14 bases between them. Germline V lookup: CDR1 LNHDA, CDR2 SQIVND (reference sequence). This CDR3 has 16 residues. Here the CDR3 reads CASSIESGRMNTEAFF. DNA for the CDR3: TGTGCCAGTAGTATCGAGTCAGGAAGAATGAACACTGAAGCTTTCTTT.

The J gene is TRBJ2-2, the V gene TRBV18, with 9 nucleotides matching TRBD1. The CDR3 is made up of 18 amino acids. Trimming at V came to 6 bases and at J to 1 base, leaving 12 bases not matched to a gene. Looked up from germline, CDR1 is KGHSH and CDR2 is LQKENI. Here the CDR3 DNA reads TGTGCCAGCTCCCTGAAGCCTGGGACAGGGATGAACACCGGGGAGCTGTTTTTT. This translates into CASSLKPGTGMNTGELFF.

Here the CDR3 reads CASGFRALDTEAFF. The CDR3 DNA reads as TGTGCCAGCGGATTTCGGGCACTGGACACTGAAGCTTTCTTT. V gene TRBV28 combines with J gene TRBJ1-1, with D unclear. V lost 8 bases, J lost 3 bases, and 16 bases lay in between. The CDR3 totals 14 residues. The germline V gene encodes CDR1 MDHEN and CDR2 SYDVKM.

The chain uses TRBV19 and TRBJ1-2; D might be TRBD1 (5 bases). CDR3 length equals 12 residues. Germline V gene data show CDR1 as LNHDA and CDR2 as SQIVND (reference sequence). With 9 bases removed from V and 2 bases from J, the gap between germline ends came to 10 bases. In nucleotides, the CDR3 is TGTGCCAGCTCCCCAGGGAACTATGGCTACACCTTC. This gives the protein CASSPGNYGYTF.

The chain employs TRBV4-1 and TRBJ1-5, with D possibly TRBD1 on 6 matching bases. V lost 0 bases and J lost 0, with 15 bases in between. The germline V gene has CDR1 MGHRA and CDR2 YSYEKL. The CDR3 runs to 18 residues. The chain's CDR3 is CASSQETVGGYSNQPQHF. CDR3 coding DNA: TGCGCCAGCAGCCAAGAAACCGTCGGGGGCTATAGCAATCAGCCCCAGCATTTT.

The chain employs TRBV6-1 and TRBJ1-2, with 7 positions matching TRBD1. V lost 1 base, J lost 7 bases, and 9 bases stayed unmatched. The CDR3 is 15 amino acids. Germline V CDR1 and CDR2: MNHNS, SASEGT. DNA of the CDR3: TGTGCCAGCAGTGAAGAGACAGGGCCGATAGCTGGCTACACCTTC. It codes for CASSEETGPIAGYTF.

Remarks on this clone: Mismatch with germline at one junction end may stem from a read error. The rearrangement joins TRBV4-2 to TRBJ1-5; D possibly corresponds to TRBD1 (5 bases). The CDR3 has 17 residues. Germline values: CDR1 LGHNA, CDR2 YNFKEQ. CDR3 coding DNA: TGTGTCAGCAGCCAAGAGGGTCCAGGGTGGCACAATCAGCCCCAGCATTTT. As protein: CVSSQEGPGWHNQPQHF.

This CDR3 is CASSIPDEAFF. The CDR3 bases are TGTGCCAGTAGTATCCCGGACGAAGCTTTCTTT. The chain employs TRBV19 and TRBJ1-1; no clear D gene. Trimming stripped 3 bases from V and 8 bases from J, with 7 bases between. Germline loops: CDR1 LNHDA, CDR2 SQIVND (reference sequence). The CDR3 length is 11 residues.

V gene TRBV6-5 combines with J gene TRBJ1-2; 8 nucleotides agree with TRBD1. Germline CDR1 is MNHEY and CDR2 is SVGAGI. The CDR3 loop spans 15 amino acids. Trimming cost V 6 bases and J 7 bases; bases outside gene matches: 13. CDR3 coding DNA: TGTGCCAGCAGGCAATTGGACAGGGCTTCTTCTGGCTACACCTTC. This translates into CASRQLDRASSGYTF.

The genes are TRBV19 and TRBJ2-5; 13 bases line up with TRBD2. The CDR3 runs to 15 residues. Trimming at V came to 5 bases and at J to 1 base, leaving 1 base not matched to a gene. Germline CDR1 reads LNHDA; CDR2 reads SQIVND (reference sequence). In DNA form, the CDR3 reads TGTGCCAGTAGTCGGACTAGCGGGAGCCAAGAGACCCAGTACTTC. The encoded protein is CASSRTSGSQETQYF.

J is TRBJ2-7 and V is TRBV19; 10 positions agree with TRBD1. Germline CDR1 is LNHDA and CDR2 is SQIVND (reference sequence). After removal of 10 bases from V and 6 bases from J, the junction contained 6 bases not matched to a gene. The CDR3 covers 12 residues. DNA of the CDR3: TGTGCCACTAACGACAGGGGGCGCGAGCAGTACTTC. Amino acid sequence: CATNDRGREQYF.

The chain couples TRBV9 to TRBJ2-3; D gene ambiguous. The V end was cut by 2 bases, the J end by 1 base, with 5 bases between. This CDR3 has 13 amino acids. Germline V lookup: CDR1 SGDLS, CDR2 YYNGEE. The CDR3 coding sequence is TGTGCCAGCAGCGTTCCTGGCACAGATACGCAGTATTTT. Translation gives CASSVPGTDTQYF.

The V and J genes are TRBV7-2 and TRBJ2-1; maybe TRBD2 (6 bases). CDR3 length: 18 amino acids. V was cut by 2 bases and J by 7 bases, with 24 bases left in between. Germline V gene data show CDR1 as SGHTA and CDR2 as FQGNSA. The DNA of the CDR3 is TGTGCCAGCAGCTTATACGCAGCGGGTACCTTGTCGCGTAATGAGCAGTTCTTC. This codes for CASSLYAAGTLSRNEQFF. Full variable domain (remainder filled in from reference TRBV7-2 and TRBJ2-1): GAGVSQSPSNKVTEKGKDVELRCDPISGHTALYWYRQSLGQGLEFLIYFQGNSAPDKSGLPSDRFSAERTGGSVSTLTIQRTQQEDSAVYLCASSLYAAGTLSRNEQFFGPGTRLTVL.

V and J are TRBV7-2 and TRBJ2-2, with a tentative D call TRBD1 (6 bases). With 3 bases removed from V and 5 bases from J, the gap between germline ends came to 13 bases. The CDR3 totals 15 residues. The V gene's germline CDR1 is SGHTA and CDR2 FQGNSA. Here the CDR3 DNA reads TGTGCCAGCAGCTTTCGAAGGGGGTGGACCGGGGAGCTGTTTTTT. This codes for CASSFRRGWTGELFF.